These T cell receptor beta chains were read from a single sample in a study of shared clonotypes between healthy human individuals. Profiling relied on immunoSEQ multiplex PCR, and the TCRdb table lists in-frame clones only, not all of them. The profile covers roughly 2,500,000 clones, with approximately 93% appearing a single time and about 0.38% taken by the ten largest. Specimen: naive CD4+ T cells from PBMCs. These receptors originate from a man aged 18-30 years in good health. Some clones in this sample may be carry-over from other donors' samples. Both conserved end residues are part of each CDR3. The D gene is left open where the match is weak. Clone size is stated in some rows and not others, as once, few, many or a class when expanded.

size: .; D: TRBD1; V: TRBV18; J: TRBJ1-2; DNA: TGTGCCAGCTCACCATACAGGGGGGGAATCTATGGCTACACCTTC; CDR3: CASSPYRGGIYGYTF
size: once; D: TRBD2; V: TRBV5-4; J: TRBJ2-7; DNA: TGTGCCAGCAGCTCCCGGACTAGCGGTCTCTACGAGCAGTACTTC; CDR3: CASSSRTSGLYEQYF
size: .; D: .; V: TRBV5-1; J: TRBJ2-7; DNA: TGCGCCAGCAGCTTGGGCCCAGGGGCAATGGACAGCTACGAGCAGTACTTC; CDR3: CASSLGPGAMDSYEQYF
size: .; D: TRBD1; V: TRBV28; J: TRBJ1-4; DNA: TGTGCCAGCAGTCCCCTACAAGGGGGCGCGTTCGAAAAACTGTTTTTT; CDR3: CASSPLQGGAFEKLFF
size: .; D: .; V: TRBV4-3; J: TRBJ2-7; DNA: TGCGCCAGCAGCCAAGATTGGGTAGCGAGCGAGCAGTACTTC; CDR3: CASSQDWVASEQYF
size: .; D: .; V: TRBV11-2; J: TRBJ2-2; DNA: TGTGCCAGCAGCCCTCTAAGAGGGGCGAAGCCCGGGGAGCTGTTTTTT; CDR3: CASSPLRGAKPGELFF
size: .; D: .; V: TRBV9; J: TRBJ2-3; DNA: TGTGCCAGCAGCGTAGGGGGTCTATTCACAGATACGCAGTATTTT; CDR3: CASSVGGLFTDTQYF
size: .; D: TRBD1; V: TRBV5-1; J: TRBJ1-1; DNA: TGCGCCAGCAGCTTGTTACAGGGGGCCGTCGGCACTGAAGTTTTCTTT; CDR3: CASSLLQGAVGTEVFF
size: .; D: TRBD1; V: TRBV5-1; J: TRBJ2-1; DNA: TGCGCCAGCAGCCCACGGACAGGGATCTCCTACAATGAGCAGTTCTTC; CDR3: CASSPRTGISYNEQFF
size: .; D: TRBD1; V: TRBV28; J: TRBJ1-2; DNA: TGTGCCAGCAGTTCCCAGGGGGCTGGCTATGGCTACACCTTC; CDR3: CASSSQGAGYGYTF
size: .; D: .; V: TRBV23-1; J: TRBJ1-5; DNA: TGCGCCAGCAGACCCGGAAACGGACACAGGGCCTCGGCCATCAATCAGCCCCAGCATTTT; CDR3: CASRPGNGHRASAINQPQHF
size: once; D: .; V: TRBV6-5; J: TRBJ2-7; DNA: TGTGCCAGCAGCCCCAGGTGGAGGGGGTCCTACGAGCAGTACTTC; CDR3: CASSPRWRGSYEQYF
size: .; D: .; V: TRBV18; J: TRBJ2-2; DNA: TGTGCCAGCTCACCATCAAACACCGGGGAGCTGTTTTTT; CDR3: CASSPSNTGELFF
size: .; D: .; V: TRBV5-1; J: TRBJ2-4; DNA: TGCGCCAGCAGCTCCGGGACTCTGGGTTCCAAAAACATTCAGTACTTC; CDR3: CASSSGTLGSKNIQYF
size: .; D: .; V: TRBV30; J: TRBJ1-5; DNA: TGTGCCTGTATCACACAGGTCGATAGCAATCAGCCCCAGCATTTT; CDR3: CACITQVDSNQPQHF
size: .; D: TRBD2; V: TRBV9; J: TRBJ2-5; DNA: TGTGCCAGCAGCGCACGGGGAGGGAAAGAGACCCAGTACTTC; CDR3: CASSARGGKETQYF
size: .; D: TRBD2; V: TRBV19; J: TRBJ2-5; DNA: TGTGCCAGTAGGGGACTAGCGGGAGGGGGCACCCAGTACTTC; CDR3: CASRGLAGGGTQYF
size: .; D: TRBD1; V: TRBV11-1; J: TRBJ1-2; DNA: TGTGCCAGCACCGGGGACAGACTCTATGGCTACACCTTC; CDR3: CASTGDRLYGYTF
size: .; D: TRBD2; V: TRBV28; J: TRBJ2-1; DNA: TGTGCCAGCAGTTTACCCTTAGCGGGAGCTTACAATGAGCAGTTCTTC; CDR3: CASSLPLAGAYNEQFF
size: .; D: .; V: TRBV5-4; J: TRBJ2-3; DNA: TGTGCCAGCAGCTTGGCAGGGTCCGGAGATACGCAGTATTTT; CDR3: CASSLAGSGDTQYF
size: once; D: TRBD2; V: TRBV7-2; J: TRBJ2-7; DNA: TGTGCCAGCAGAAAAACTAGCGGGAGTCTTTACGAGCAGTACTTC; CDR3: CASRKTSGSLYEQYF
size: .; D: TRBD1; V: TRBV7-9; J: TRBJ2-2; DNA: TGTGCCAGCAGCCCGGGACAGGGGTGGTCCGGGGAGCTGTTTTTT; CDR3: CASSPGQGWSGELFF
size: .; D: TRBD2; V: TRBV6-6; J: TRBJ2-1; DNA: TGTGCTTCCAGGGGTAGCGGGAGTTCCTACAATGAGCAGTTCTTC; CDR3: CASRGSGSSYNEQFF
size: .; D: TRBD2; V: TRBV25-1; J: TRBJ2-1; DNA: TGTGCCAGCAGAGGGACTAGCGGGGGGGCCAATGAGCAGTTCTTC; CDR3: CASRGTSGGANEQFF
size: once; D: .; V: TRBV7-8; J: TRBJ2-7; DNA: TGTGCCAGCAGCTTAGTGGTCTACGGCGGCTACGAGCAGTACTTC; CDR3: CASSLVVYGGYEQYF
size: once; D: TRBD1; V: TRBV10-3; J: TRBJ1-2; DNA: TGTGCCATCAGTGGACAGGGGTATGGCTACACCTTC; CDR3: CAISGQGYGYTF
size: .; D: .; V: TRBV6-6; J: TRBJ2-5; DNA: TGTGCCAGCAGTTACCCCGGGGTCCTCGAGACCCAGTACTTC; CDR3: CASSYPGVLETQYF
size: .; D: .; V: TRBV21-1; J: TRBJ2-5; DNA: TGTGCCAGCAGCATCCCTTTTTCAGGGTCCGAGACCCAGTACTTC; CDR3: CASSIPFSGSETQYF
size: .; D: .; V: TRBV28; J: TRBJ1-2; DNA: TGTGCCAGCAGTGGATCCCCGTACGGTTACTATGGCTACACCTTC; CDR3: CASSGSPYGYYGYTF
size: .; D: .; V: TRBV29-1; J: TRBJ2-6; DNA: TGCAGCGTTGAAGATGTAGGGGGGGGACAGAGCCACTCTGGGGCCAACGTCCTGACTTTC; CDR3: CSVEDVGGGQSHSGANVLTF
size: .; D: .; V: TRBV7-2; J: TRBJ1-2; DNA: TGTGCCAGCAGCTTCGGGGAGGGGACACTCTCCTATGGCTACACCTTC; CDR3: CASSFGEGTLSYGYTF
size: .; D: .; V: TRBV7-8; J: TRBJ2-3; DNA: TGTGCCAGCAGCGCCCGATGGGATACGCAGTATTTT; CDR3: CASSARWDTQYF
size: .; D: .; V: TRBV10-1; J: TRBJ2-7; DNA: TGCGCCAGCAGTGAAGGGACCTCTTTTTACGAGCAGTACTTC; CDR3: CASSEGTSFYEQYF
size: .; D: TRBD1; V: TRBV9; J: TRBJ1-2; DNA: TGTGCCAGCAGCCCTCGGACAGGGGAAGATGGCTACACCTTC; CDR3: CASSPRTGEDGYTF
size: .; D: .; V: TRBV5-1; J: TRBJ1-2; DNA: TGCGCCAGCAGCTTGCGGCAGGGGAACTATGGCTACACCTTC; CDR3: CASSLRQGNYGYTF
size: .; D: .; V: TRBV11-2; J: TRBJ1-5; DNA: TGTGCCAGCAGCCGCAGAATCCACGGGATTAATCAGCCCCAGCATTTT; CDR3: CASSRRIHGINQPQHF
size: .; D: .; V: TRBV11-2; J: TRBJ2-2; DNA: TGTGCCAGCAGTTCGGGGGGCGCCTACACCGGGGAGCTGTTTTTT; CDR3: CASSSGGAYTGELFF
size: .; D: TRBD1; V: TRBV28; J: TRBJ1-3; DNA: TGTGCCAGCCTCGAGGGACAGAGAAACACCATATATTTT; CDR3: CASLEGQRNTIYF
size: .; D: .; V: TRBV20-1; J: TRBJ2-1; DNA: TGCAGTGCTGTCGCTATCGAGCAGTTCTTC; CDR3: CSAVAIEQFF
size: .; D: .; V: TRBV9; J: TRBJ1-1; DNA: TGTGCCAGCAGCACCCTGGGGGGAGAGGCTTTCTTT; CDR3: CASSTLGGEAFF
size: .; D: .; V: TRBV6-5; J: TRBJ2-7; DNA: TGTGCCAGCAGTTACTCGGCCCTGACTAGTCCCGAGCAGTACTTC; CDR3: CASSYSALTSPEQYF
size: .; D: TRBD2; V: TRBV9; J: TRBJ2-1; DNA: TGTGCCAGCAGCGTGTCGACTAGCGGGAGGGGAAATGAGCAGTTCTTC; CDR3: CASSVSTSGRGNEQFF
size: .; D: .; V: TRBV28; J: TRBJ2-7; DNA: TGTGCCAGCAGGCGGGACAACTCTTACTACGAGCAGTACTTC; CDR3: CASRRDNSYYEQYF
size: .; D: .; V: TRBV6-5; J: TRBJ2-5; DNA: TGTGCCAGCAGTTACTCAAGAACCGGGGACCAAGAGACCCAGTACTTC; CDR3: CASSYSRTGDQETQYF
size: .; D: TRBD1; V: TRBV18; J: TRBJ2-1; DNA: TGTGCCAGCTCACCACTCCGGGACAGGGTGAGCAATGAGCAGTTCTTC; CDR3: CASSPLRDRVSNEQFF
size: .; D: TRBD2; V: TRBV4-1; J: TRBJ2-3; DNA: TGCGCCAGCAGTCATATGACTAGCTCGGGGAGAACAGATACGCAGTATTTT; CDR3: CASSHMTSSGRTDTQYF
size: once; D: .; V: TRBV25-1; J: TRBJ2-2; DNA: TGTGCCAGCAGTGTTACCGGGGAGCTGTTTTTT; CDR3: CASSVTGELFF
size: .; D: .; V: TRBV28; J: TRBJ1-2; DNA: TGTGCCAGCAGCCGCCCGAGCGGGTCTGACTATGGCTACACCTTC; CDR3: CASSRPSGSDYGYTF